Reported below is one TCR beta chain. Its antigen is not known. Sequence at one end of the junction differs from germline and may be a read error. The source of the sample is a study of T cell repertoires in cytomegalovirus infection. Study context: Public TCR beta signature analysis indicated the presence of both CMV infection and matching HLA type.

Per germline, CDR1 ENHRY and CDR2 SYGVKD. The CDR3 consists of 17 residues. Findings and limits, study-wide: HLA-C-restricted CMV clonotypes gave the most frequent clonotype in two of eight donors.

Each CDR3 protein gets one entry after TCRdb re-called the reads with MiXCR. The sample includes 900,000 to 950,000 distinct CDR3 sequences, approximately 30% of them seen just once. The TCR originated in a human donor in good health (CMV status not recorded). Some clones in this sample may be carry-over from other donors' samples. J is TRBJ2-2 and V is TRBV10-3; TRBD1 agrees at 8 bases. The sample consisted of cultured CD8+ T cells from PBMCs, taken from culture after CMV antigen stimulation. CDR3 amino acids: CDISLLAGGSNTGELFF. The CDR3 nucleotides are TGTGACATCAGTTTACTCGCAGGGGGCAGTAACACCGGGGAGCTGTTTTTT.